The source of this TCR beta chain is a study of blood T cell repertoires in COVID-19 (TCRdb year 2020). Notes on the research overall: Collaborator samples came from the United States, Italy and Spain and covered acute and convalescent phases of COVID-19. The prospective study material was composed of cDNA or gDNA derived from T cells, B-cell-depleted T cells, or PBMCs. Deeply sampled blood TCRbeta repertoires from subjects exposed to, actively infected with, or recovered from COVID-19 were included in the dataset. The repertoires were released in a freely available public database meant as a resource for research on the immune response to SARS-CoV-2. Samples came from the ongoing ImmuneRACE study (first 160 participants) plus 1,254 subjects from 6 global collaborators. Nearly every sample came with metadata listing a de-identified subject ID, COVID-19 status, age in years and sex. HLA class I and class II types, where available, came from metadata supplied by the sample provider rather than from assay-based typing. Overall study outcomes, separate from this receptor: How much clinical and demographic metadata was included differed by source and by participant, and the metadata was provided uncurated.

The CDR3 runs 16 amino acids, cysteine and phenylalanine included. Only CDR3 DNA is held: 48 bases, read in frame from base 1. Between the V and J ends, shortened by 4 bases and 1 base respectively, the junction contains 14 bases. The CDR1 and CDR2 encoded by the germline V gene (reference sequence) are LNHDA and SQIVND. The immunoSEQ Assay, a bias-controlled multiplex PCR, was used to amplify TCRbeta CDR3 regions from genomic DNA. In the original analysis: Nucleated cell counts per sample were estimated from amplification of reference gene primers within the assay. To quantify the absolute abundance of each unique TCRbeta CDR3 rearrangement, sequence reads were collapsed and filtered. For each sample, productive Simpson clonality was calculated as the square root of Simpson's diversity index across productive rearrangements. TCRdb re-hosts the immuneACCESS table, in-frame sequences only. Its copies lack some clones; in the studies checked, an unresolved V gene accounts for under half of them, and the cause for the rest is not known. From that table come the V and J calls and clone size; the DNA was used to work out D and trimming. This sample comprises around 180,000 clones, roughly 88% of them detected only once. Over 9.5% of the sample rests with the top ten.

A note on this clone: The specificity of this receptor is unknown. No qualities accompany the bases; no much larger clone lies one base away.

Collaborating institutions collected whole blood in K2EDTA tubes following their own protocols. For TCRbeta analysis, collaborators shipped samples in one of three forms: frozen whole blood, isolated PBMCs, or DNA extracted from either of those sample types. This sequence uses TRBV19 and TRBJ2-4; the D gene is perhaps TRBD2, from 6 matching bases. The TCR originated in a human donor with active or convalescent COVID-19. The donor label of this sample is uncertain. Sequencing used peripheral blood. The CDR3 amino acid sequence is: CASSTEHRGAKNIQYF. The DNA sequence is as follows: TGTGCCAGTAGTACAGAGCACCGGGGGGCCAAAAACATTCAGTACTTC.